These 17 T cell receptor beta chains were all obtained from the same sample, sequenced in a study of blood T cell repertoires in COVID-19. Profiling relied on immunoSEQ multiplex PCR, and the TCRdb table lists in-frame clones only, not all of them. Seen here are approximately 220,000 clones, more than 65% observed once, and the top ten hold roughly 7.9%. The sequencing sample was made of peripheral blood. All receptors come from a woman of 80 years or more with acute or convalescent COVID-19.

This sequence joins TRBV27 and TRBJ2-7, with 7 bases that match TRBD1. V was clipped by 4 bases and J by 4 bases; unmatched bases: 10. This CDR3 is built from 15 residues. In germline, CDR1 is MNHEY, CDR2 SMNVEV (reference sequence). Here the CDR3 reads CASSSPGQIPYEQYF. CDR3 in DNA: TGTGCCAGCAGTTCCCCGGGACAGATCCCTTACGAGCAGTACTTC.

This clone appeared once. V is TRBV5-1 and J is TRBJ2-2, with TRBD2 matching 8 bases. The CDR3 is 17 residues long. Trimming removed 4 bases from V and 6 bases from J; junction bases left unmatched: 14. Germline V lookup: CDR1 SGHRS, CDR2 YFSETQ. CDR3: CASSPGLAGRLAGELFF. The CDR3 DNA is TGCGCCAGCAGCCCAGGACTAGCCGGACGGTTAGCCGGGGAGCTGTTTTTT.

The CDR3: CASSLDWAINQPQHF. The DNA of the CDR3 is TGTGCCAGCAGCTTAGACTGGGCCATCAATCAGCCCCAGCATTTT. This chain uses TRBV7-2 with TRBJ1-5; D unresolved. This CDR3 has 15 residues. Germline CDR1 and CDR2: SGHTA and FQGNSA. V shed 1 base and J shed 3 bases, with 10 bases lying between them.

This clone was seen just once. The chain joins TRBV27 to TRBJ1-5; 7 bases agree with TRBD1. Germline V gene lookup returns CDR1 MNHEY and CDR2 SMNVEV (reference sequence). Trimming took 4 bases from V and 3 from J; bases not matched to a gene: 3. The CDR3 runs 14 residues. In DNA, the CDR3 is TGTGCCAGCAGTTCGGGACAGATCAATCAGCCCCAGCATTTT. The encoded protein is CASSSGQINQPQHF.

The chain carries TRBV5-1 and TRBJ2-1, with TRBD1 matching 9 bases. Losses at the gene ends were 4 bases for V and 0 bases for J; bases not matched to a gene: 5. This CDR3 is built from 16 residues. The germline V gene encodes CDR1 SGHRS and CDR2 YFSETQ. CDR3 DNA: TGCGCCAGCAGCATACGGACAGGGGACTCCTACAATGAGCAGTTCTTC. Translating it yields CASSIRTGDSYNEQFF.

The rearrangement joins TRBV19 to TRBJ2-6, with D possibly TRBD1 on 6 matching bases. The CDR3 contains 18 residues. Trimming removed 4 bases at V and 0 bases at J, with 16 bases between. Looked up from germline, CDR1 is LNHDA and CDR2 is SQIVND (reference sequence). This CDR3 is CASSNPGAIISGANVLTF. The CDR3 nucleotides are TGTGCCAGTAGTAATCCAGGGGCGATCATCTCTGGGGCCAACGTCCTGACTTTC.

The DNA of the CDR3 is TGTGCCAGCAGCCCACGGGAGGGGGCTTCGGGTACGCAGTATTTT. This encodes CASSPREGASGTQYF. This rearrangement joins TRBV4-2 to TRBJ2-3; possible D gene TRBD2, 8 bases. The CDR3 spans 15 residues. V was clipped by 4 bases and J by 8 bases, with 19 bases between them. CDR1 and CDR2 (germline): LGHNA, YNFKEQ.

The sample holds a few counts of this clone. The rearrangement joins TRBV29-1 to TRBJ1-2; D gene uncertain. The V end lost 2 bases, the J end lost 5 bases, and 9 bases lay between the germline ends. CDR1 and CDR2 (germline): SQVTM, ANQGSEA. This CDR3 spans 12 amino acids. The CDR3: CSVELGGYGYTF. In DNA form, the CDR3 reads TGCAGCGTTGAACTAGGAGGGTATGGCTACACCTTC.

This clone came up once. V gene TRBV5-1 combines with J gene TRBJ2-1, with 8 bases that match TRBD2. The CDR3 totals 20 residues. The ends lost 6 bases at V and 4 bases at J; junction bases unmatched: 24. CDR1 and CDR2 from the germline V gene are SGHRS and YFSETQ. CDR3 region: CASTPMERGLSAGSYNEQFF. The CDR3 DNA follows: TGCGCCAGCACCCCCATGGAGCGGGGGCTCAGCGCTGGCTCATACAATGAGCAGTTCTTC.

The chain is built from TRBV6-5 and TRBJ2-2; TRBD1 aligns across 7 bases. Germline V gene sequence: CDR1 MNHEY, CDR2 SVGAGI. Germline trimming cut 10 bases from V and 5 bases from J; bases unmatched to any gene: 13. There are 15 residues in the CDR3. CDR3 loop: CAKDRSPLGTGELFF. The CDR3 DNA reads TGTGCCAAGGACAGGTCCCCTCTGGGGACCGGGGAGCTGTTTTTT.

Only one count was recorded for this clone. This chain uses TRBV2 with TRBJ1-2; tentatively, D is TRBD1 (5 bases). Germline CDR1 is SNHLY and CDR2 is FYNNEI. The CDR3 has 14 residues. V was pared by 4 bases and J by 2 bases, with 11 bases between. CDR3 protein: CASSVRALNYGYTF. The CDR3 DNA is TGTGCCAGCAGTGTCAGGGCTCTGAACTATGGCTACACCTTC. The whole variable domain, remainder taken from reference TRBV2 and TRBJ1-2, is EPEVTQTPSHQVTQMGQEVILRCVPISNHLYFYWYRQILGQKVEFLVSFYNNEISEKSEIFDDQFSVERPDGSNFTLKIRSTKLEDSAMYFCASSVRALNYGYTFGSGTRLTVV.

V is TRBV3-1 (or the pseudogene TRBV3-2) and J is TRBJ1-1; TRBD1 matches at 9 bases. Germline V gives CDR1 LGHDT, CDR2 YNNKEL (reference sequence). This CDR3 contains 15 residues. Trimming at V came to 3 bases and at J to 0 bases, leaving 2 bases not matched to a gene. Written as DNA, the CDR3 is TGTGCCAGCAGCCATTGGGACAGGGTGAACACTGAAGCTTTCTTT. The encoded protein is CASSHWDRVNTEAFF.

The sample holds one count of this clone. The gene calls are TRBV6-5 and TRBJ2-7; 11 nucleotides align to TRBD2. The CDR3 is 15 amino acids. Germline trimming cut 8 bases from V and 4 bases from J; bases unmatched to any gene: 10. Germline V gene data show CDR1 as MNHEY and CDR2 as SVGAGI. CDR3 in DNA: TGTGCCAGCCGTAGAACGGGACTAGCGGCTTACGAGCAGTACTTC. Encoded protein: CASRRTGLAAYEQYF.

V usage is TRBV3-1 (or the pseudogene TRBV3-2) and J usage is TRBJ2-7; D gene unclear. Germline assignment: CDR1 LGHDT and CDR2 YNNKEL (reference sequence). This CDR3 comprises 14 residues. V was cut by 3 bases and J by 1 base, with 10 bases left in between. The CDR3 sequence is CASSQYKESYEQYF. In DNA, the CDR3 is TGTGCCAGCAGCCAGTACAAGGAGTCCTACGAGCAGTACTTC.

Concerning this clone: The sample carries other DNA sequences with the same CDR3. The J gene is TRBJ2-7, the V gene TRBV19, with D perhaps matching TRBD2 (6 bases). The CDR3 spans 14 residues. Germline V gives CDR1 LNHDA, CDR2 SQIVND (reference sequence). V lost 5 bases and J 2 bases, leaving 13 bases between the germline ends. CDR3 DNA sequence: TGTGCCAGTAGTGCCGGGACTGACACCTACGAGCAGTACTTC. Translation gives CASSAGTDTYEQYF.

This clone was seen more than once but under ten times. V usage is TRBV5-1 and J usage is TRBJ2-7; possible D gene TRBD1, 5 bases. The germline V gene has CDR1 SGHRS and CDR2 YFSETQ. This CDR3 has 14 amino acids. Between the trimmed V and J ends, which lost 0 bases and 7 bases, there was a span of 14 bases. The CDR3 sequence: CASSLVPDTLEQYF. CDR3 nucleotides: TGCGCCAGCAGCTTGGTACCGGACACCCTGGAGCAGTACTTC.

The gene calls are TRBV3-1 (or the pseudogene TRBV3-2) and TRBJ1-1; perhaps TRBD1 as D (5 bases). Deletions cut 1 base from V and 4 bases from J, with 10 bases between. The CDR3 has 14 residues. Germline V gene sequence: CDR1 LGHDT, CDR2 YNNKEL (reference sequence). CDR3 nucleotides: TGTGCCAGCAGCCAAGTCGCGGGGCCCACTGAAGCTTTCTTT. Protein product: CASSQVAGPTEAFF.